This T cell receptor (beta chain) was identified in a study of blood T cell repertoires in COVID-19. Turning to the study itself: Nucleic acid was either cDNA or gDNA, and it came from T cells, B-cell-depleted T cells, or PBMCs.

The CDR3 covers 13 residues. V lost 8 bases to trimming and J lost 6 bases; unmatched junction nucleotides: 8. Per germline, CDR1 LNHDA and CDR2 SQIVND (reference sequence). Repertoires were generated with immunoSEQ multiplex PCR, while TCRdb's copy carries only in-frame clones and drops some. There are about 90,000 clones in the sample; around nine tenths occur only once, and approximately 1.2% lies in the top ten. The V and J genes are TRBV19 and TRBJ2-7; 9 bases map to TRBD2. This receptor was obtained from a man aged 80 or over with active or convalescent COVID-19. The sample comprised peripheral blood. The CDR3 DNA reads as TGTGCCAGTGCAACCGGGACTAGCTTCGAGCAGTACTTC. The encoded protein is CASATGTSFEQYF.